These T cell receptor beta chains were read from a single sample in a study of tumor-infiltrating lymphocytes in primary liver carcinoma. Each CDR3 protein gets one entry after TCRdb re-called the multiplex PCR reads with MiXCR. This sample carries some 38,000 distinct CDR3 sequences, approximately 73% of them seen once, and the ten largest clones take under 20%. Material: liver tumor tissue from sampling region 4. Receptor source: a man between 35 and 55 years old with primary liver carcinoma and hepatitis B virus infection. The conserved cysteine and the conserved F or W are not part of the CDR3 here.

>TRBV5-1|TRBJ1-6
ASSDILTGHSSPLH
>TRBV5-6|TRBJ1-4
ASSMRRLESEKLV
>TRBV30|TRBJ2-1
AWGEGSSGVNEQF
>TRBV12-3/TRBV12-4|TRBJ2-1
TSSLGQGNEQF
>TRBV12-3/TRBV12-4|TRBJ1-1
VSTPGRQNTEVF
>TRBV6-2/TRBV6-3|TRBJ2-5
ASSLDGHQETQY
>TRBV28|TRBJ2-3
ASSPPSGADTQY
>TRBV30|TRBJ1-5
TWALAGGRNQPQH
>TRBV28|TRBJ2-1
TSSRVGGLAGDKRLYGQF
>TRBV5-1|TRBJ2-5
VSSLKFHQETQY
>TRBV19|TRBJ2-7
ASSQPAGAYEQY
>TRBV11-2|TRBJ2-3
AGNEAPQRLAVTDTQY
>TRBV19|TRBJ2-7
ASSIQRCYEQC
>TRBV6-6|TRBJ2-7
ASSYPEGGGDEQY
>TRBV19|TRBJ2-7
ANSQLAGAYEHY
>TRBV11-1|TRBJ2-7
ASSLTVWGEYEQY
>TRBV6-1|TRBJ2-5
ASSEDLMGAAVRETHY
>TRBV6-2/TRBV6-3|TRBJ1-5
ASSYSGRGSNQPQH
>TRBV6-1|TRBJ2-7
ACSEVRLAVQY
>TRBV6-4|TRBJ2-5
VSSKTQY
>TRBV5-6|TRBJ2-3
ASSDSGRTVMQY
>TRBV11-2|TRBJ2-4
ASSSGTVDNIQH
>TRBV11-1|TRBJ1-6
ASSRTLVSPFH
>TRBV11-2|TRBJ2-4
ASTTPTVAKNIQY
>TRBV5-1|TRBJ1-3
ASSSPAANGNIIY
>TRBV5-6|TRBJ1-2
PSSSGKSGYI
>TRBV6-4|TRBJ2-1
VSHLASSYNEQF
>TRBV11-1|TRBJ2-3
ASSLPRESTDTQC
>TRBV30|TRBJ2-1
AWSPCRNNEQF
>TRBV11-1|TRBJ2-4
DSSFPGTNGTKNTQY
>TRBV11-3|TRBJ2-1
VSSLGVRGLPHNEQF
>TRBV10-1|TRBJ2-4
ASSILAGRTKNIRY
>TRBV28|TRBJ2-7
ACSPLGYTGSEQY
>TRBV11-1|TRBJ2-3
VSSLRSDTDTQY
>TRBV28|TRBJ1-1
VSTSGQTNTEAF
>TRBV29-1|TRBJ2-5
TVEGPVHFQETQY
>TRBV2|TRBJ2-7
ASSFSGRGNEQY
>TRBV7-9|TRBJ2-1
ASSPDGGIKGNEQF
>TRBV29-1|TRBJ2-3
SVDTKGAMQY
>TRBV5-1|TRBJ2-7
ASREPTSYELY
>TRBV6-2/TRBV6-3|TRBJ2-1
ASSSDPTSYKQF
>TRBV5-4|TRBJ2-3
ASSQSERTN
>TRBV30|TRBJ1-1
AWRGARAMKAL
>TRBV4-3|TRBJ2-6
AISQDGSGRGANVLT
>TRBV7-9|TRBJ1-1
ASSPPGANAEAF
>TRBV5-1|TRBJ2-7
ASSVGTSGSPEQY
>TRBV11-2|TRBJ2-3
ASSRRGSWNTDTQY
>TRBV6-5|TRBJ2-1
ASSYGWIAGTNEQI